Each of the 19 T cell receptor beta chains below was sequenced from the same sample in a study of T cell responses to AZD1222 COVID-19 vaccine. Profiling relied on immunoSEQ multiplex PCR, and the TCRdb table lists in-frame clones only, not all of them. The sample lists more than 140,000 clones, approximately 88% occurring once. The sample consisted of peripheral blood, taken on day 0 of MenACWY control vaccination. The receptors stem from an adult in good health.

The CDR3 DNA reads as TGTGCCAGCAGCTTCTCGACTTACTCCTACGAGCAGTACTTC. Protein: CASSFSTYSYEQYF. This chain joins TRBV7-2 and TRBJ2-7; D is undetermined. The germline gives CDR1 SGHTA, CDR2 FQGNSA. This CDR3 is 14 amino acids long. V was trimmed by 3 bases and J by 0 bases, leaving 9 bases between them. Supplemented by reference TRBV7-2 and TRBJ2-7, the full variable domain reads GAGVSQSPSNKVTEKGKDVELRCDPISGHTALYWYRQSLGQGLEFLIYFQGNSAPDKSGLPSDRFSAERTGGSVSTLTIQRTQQEDSAVYLCASSFSTYSYEQYFGPGTRLTVT.

The chain carries TRBV4-3 and TRBJ1-3; D call uncertain. Germline V gene lookup returns CDR1 LGHNA and CDR2 YSLEER. The CDR3 is made up of 16 amino acids. V lost 1 base and J lost 2, with 12 bases in between. The CDR3 reads CASSQVYTAAGNTIYF. The CDR3 nucleotides are TGCGCCAGCAGCCAAGTATACACCGCGGCTGGAAACACCATATATTTT.

This clone appeared a few times. The chain links TRBV6-2 or TRBV6-3 to TRBJ1-1, with 9 bases identical to TRBD1. This CDR3 is 16 amino acids long. V shed 6 bases and J 4 bases; nucleotides not matched to a gene: 12. From germline, CDR1 is MNHEY and CDR2 SVGEGT. DNA of the CDR3: TGTGCCAGCAGCGATACCGGGACAGGGAGGTTCACTGAAGCTTTCTTT. As protein: CASSDTGTGRFTEAFF.

The chain carries TRBV25-1 and TRBJ2-1, with TRBD1 as a possible D gene (5 bases). This CDR3 spans 16 amino acids. V was trimmed by 5 bases and J by 7 bases, leaving 21 bases between them. The germline V gene has CDR1 MGHDK and CDR2 SYGVNS. In DNA form, the CDR3 reads TGTGCCAGCAGTCCACAATTCCGCCAGGGCGTGAATGAGCAGTTCTTC. It translates to CASSPQFRQGVNEQFF.

J is TRBJ1-2 and V is TRBV6-5; 9 bases are shared with TRBD1. V shed 6 bases and J 4 bases; nucleotides not matched to a gene: 9. Looked up from germline, CDR1 is MNHEY and CDR2 is SVGAGI. The CDR3 is 15 residues long. The CDR3 DNA reads as TGTGCCAGCAGCCGGGACAGGGAGTTGGTCTATGGCTACACCTTC. It codes for CASSRDRELVYGYTF.

This clone has just one count. The rearrangement links TRBV12-5 to TRBJ2-5; possibly TRBD1 for D (5 bases). The CDR3 totals 13 residues. Deletions cut 0 bases from V and 7 bases from J, with 9 bases between. CDR1 is LGHNT and CDR2 is FRNRAP in the germline V gene. CDR3 sequence (DNA): TGTGCTAGTGGTTTGGTGGGGCGTCGGACCCAGTACTTC. Its translation: CASGLVGRRTQYF.

This clone was seen just once. The chain carries TRBV9 and TRBJ1-3, with TRBD1 as a possible D gene (5 bases). The CDR3 totals 16 residues. The germline V gene encodes CDR1 SGDLS and CDR2 YYNGEE. Trimming shortened V by 4 bases and J by 3 bases, and 17 bases separated the two germline ends. CDR3 amino acids: CASSLQSDRFGNTIYF. For the CDR3, the DNA is TGTGCCAGCAGCCTCCAATCTGACAGATTTGGAAACACCATATATTTT.

This chain connects TRBV7-6 to TRBJ2-3; weak D call: TRBD1 (6 bases). The CDR3 runs to 16 residues. CDR1 and CDR2 from the germline V gene are SGHVS and FNYEAQ. Trimming pared 5 bases from V and 0 bases from J, leaving 15 bases between. Written as DNA, the CDR3 is TGTGCCAGCAGCCCCCAGGGGAGCGGTAGCACAGATACGCAGTATTTT. This gives the protein CASSPQGSGSTDTQYF. The full variable domain, rest sourced from reference TRBV7-6 and TRBJ2-3, is GAGVSQSPRYKVTKRGQDVALRCDPISGHVSLYWYRQALGQGPEFLTYFNYEAQQDKSGLPNDRFSAERPEGSISTLTIQRTEQRDSAMYRCASSPQGSGSTDTQYFGPGTRLTVL.

This clone was observed a handful of times. The rearrangement uses TRBV24-1 and TRBJ1-2; 11 bases line up with TRBD1. The CDR3 length is 13 residues. The V gene end was trimmed by 9 bases and the J gene end by 5 bases; junction bases not matched to a gene: 4. Germline V gene sequence: CDR1 KGHDR, CDR2 SFDVKD. This CDR3 reads CATPGQGDYGYTF. The CDR3, as DNA: TGTGCCACCCCGGGACAGGGGGATTATGGCTACACCTTC.

The CDR3 bases are TGTGCCAGCAGCCCCGTGGACGGGGACGAGCAGTACTTC. Amino acid sequence: CASSPVDGDEQYF. V usage is TRBV7-9 and J usage is TRBJ2-7; D perhaps matches TRBD2 (5 bases). V was clipped by 5 bases and J by 5 bases, with 13 bases between them. The CDR3 is 13 residues long. The germline V gene has CDR1 SEHNR and CDR2 FQNEAQ (reference sequence).

The chain recombines TRBV7-9 with TRBJ2-1, with D perhaps given as TRBD1 or TRBD2 (5 bases each). There are 15 residues in the CDR3. CDR1 is SEHNR, CDR2 FQNEAQ, per germline (reference sequence). V was trimmed by 5 bases and J by 3 bases, leaving 14 bases between them. As DNA, the CDR3 is TGTGCCAGCAGCCCCTGGGACCGGGACTACAATGAGCAGTTCTTC. Amino acid sequence: CASSPWDRDYNEQFF.

This sequence joins TRBV11-2 and TRBJ2-2; D perhaps matches TRBD1 (6 bases). Germline CDR1 reads SGHAT; CDR2 reads FQNNGV. V was pared by 0 bases and J by 4 bases, with 9 bases between. There are 15 residues in the CDR3. CDR3 DNA sequence: TGTGCCAGCAGCTTAGATGGCAGGGGCACCGGGGAGCTGTTTTTT. Its translation is CASSLDGRGTGELFF.

This clone was recorded only once. J is TRBJ2-3 and V is TRBV3-1 (or the pseudogene TRBV3-2), with 7 bases lining up with TRBD2. After removal of 4 bases from V and 0 bases from J, the junction contained 7 bases not matched to a gene. The CDR3 sequence is 16 residues long. Germline loops: CDR1 LGHDT, CDR2 YNNKEL (reference sequence). CDR3 nucleotide sequence: TGTGCCAGCAGCCGGTTTAGGACTAGTAGCACAGATACGCAGTATTTT. Protein sequence: CASSRFRTSSTDTQYF.

The chain employs TRBV6-5 and TRBJ2-7, with 7 bases aligning to TRBD1. The CDR3 length is 13 residues. Germline CDR1 MNHEY, CDR2 SVGAGI. V gave up 6 bases and J gave up 3 bases; unmatched junction bases: 5. The CDR3 spells CASRGDRLYEQYF. CDR3 sequence (DNA): TGTGCCAGCAGGGGGGACAGACTCTACGAGCAGTACTTC.

The chain has TRBV7-2 and TRBJ2-7; 11 bases align to TRBD2. V shed 2 bases and J 4 bases; nucleotides not matched to a gene: 13. The CDR3 consists of 18 residues. Germline CDR1 is SGHTA and CDR2 is FQGNSA. CDR3: CASSLTLAGGPGSYEQYF. The CDR3 DNA follows: TGTGCCAGCAGCTTAACTCTAGCGGGGGGTCCGGGAAGTTACGAGCAGTACTTC.

V gene TRBV16 combines with J gene TRBJ2-7, with a possible D match to TRBD1 (6 bases). The CDR3 is made up of 14 amino acids. Germline-derived CDR1 and CDR2 are KGHSY and FQNENV. Trimming pared 3 bases from V and 5 bases from J, leaving 14 bases between. CDR3 sequence reads: CASSQRTGHHEQYF. The CDR3 DNA sequence: TGTGCCAGCAGCCAGCGCACAGGGCACCACGAGCAGTACTTC.

V is TRBV5-1 and J is TRBJ2-2; TRBD1 agrees at 11 bases. V lost 4 bases to trimming and J lost 5 bases; unmatched junction nucleotides: 4. Germline-derived CDR1 and CDR2 are SGHRS and YFSETQ. CDR3 length: 15 amino acids. The CDR3 is CASSLRDRGTGELFF. CDR3 nucleotide sequence: TGCGCCAGCAGCCTCAGGGACAGGGGGACCGGGGAGCTGTTTTTT. Complete variable domain (other parts from reference TRBV5-1 and TRBJ2-2): KAGVTQTPRYLIKTRGQQVTLSCSPISGHRSVSWYQQTPGQGLQFLFEYFSETQRNKGNFPGRFSGRQFSNSRSEMNVSTLELGDSALYLCASSLRDRGTGELFFGEGSRLTVL.

This chain connects TRBV6-5 to TRBJ2-1; possibly TRBD1 for D (5 bases). V gave up 2 bases and J gave up 7 bases, with 9 bases separating them. The CDR3 length is 13 residues. Germline V gene lookup returns CDR1 MNHEY and CDR2 SVGAGI. The chain's CDR3 is CASSYGHWNEQFF. The CDR3 DNA reads TGTGCCAGCAGTTACGGACACTGGAATGAGCAGTTCTTC.

The genes are TRBV12-3 or TRBV12-4 and TRBJ2-7, with D possibly called TRBD1 or TRBD2 (7 bases each). Trimming left V 6 bases short and J 5 bases short, with 11 bases between. The CDR3 sequence is 12 residues long. The CDR3 DNA is TGTGCCAGCAGCAGGGGGGGGAACGAGCAGTACTTC. Translated, it gives CASSRGGNEQYF.